The rows below give T cell receptor beta chains drawn from one sample of a study of molecular identifiers for immune sequencing clone quantification. One entry per CDR3 protein, called by TCRdb with MiXCR from the PCR reads. The sample consists of more than 450,000 distinct CDR3 sequences, under 30% of them appearing once. The sample comprised naive CD8+ T cells from blood, with Jurkat cell RNA spiked in. Every receptor here comes from a human donor in good health. Some libraries in this study had Jurkat cell RNA spiked in. The CDR3 runs from the conserved cysteine through the conserved F or W. Each record gives: D gene, clone size, V gene, J gene, CDR3 protein, CDR3 DNA. The D gene is left open where the match is weak. Rows may omit the clone size; those that give it use once, few, many or a size class.

D gene: TRBD1; clone size: few; V gene: TRBV19; J gene: TRBJ2-4; CDR3 protein: CASGQGGSAKNIQYF; CDR3 DNA: TGTGCCAGCGGACAGGGGGGTTCAGCCAAAAACATTCAGTACTTC
D gene: TRBD2; clone size: .; V gene: TRBV7-9; J gene: TRBJ2-5; CDR3 protein: CASSLGLAVKETQYF; CDR3 DNA: TGTGCCAGCAGCTTGGGACTAGCGGTAAAAGAGACCCAGTACTTC
D gene: TRBD2; clone size: few; V gene: TRBV7-9; J gene: TRBJ2-1; CDR3 protein: CASSHSGGGRAANEQFF; CDR3 DNA: TGTGCCAGCAGCCATAGCGGTGGCGGGAGGGCCGCTAATGAGCAGTTCTTC
D gene: .; clone size: few; V gene: TRBV5-3; J gene: TRBJ2-3; CDR3 protein: CASSSRLSDTQYF; CDR3 DNA: TGTGCCAGCAGCTCGAGACTGTCAGATACGCAGTATTTT
D gene: .; clone size: few; V gene: TRBV21-1; J gene: TRBJ2-5; CDR3 protein: CASFRGFDLAIQETQYF; CDR3 DNA: TGTGCCAGCTTCCGGGGCTTCGACTTGGCCATCCAAGAGACCCAGTACTTC
D gene: TRBD1; clone size: few; V gene: TRBV27; J gene: TRBJ1-1; CDR3 protein: CASSFGQGLNTEAFF; CDR3 DNA: TGTGCCAGCAGTTTTGGACAGGGGTTGAACACTGAAGCTTTCTTT
D gene: TRBD2; clone size: many; V gene: TRBV7-8; J gene: TRBJ2-4; CDR3 protein: CASSAGLAGVEAKNIQYF; CDR3 DNA: TGTGCCAGCAGCGCCGGACTAGCGGGAGTTGAAGCCAAAAACATTCAGTACTTC
D gene: .; clone size: few; V gene: TRBV6-2/TRBV6-3; J gene: TRBJ1-1; CDR3 protein: CASTPEGWGTEAFF; CDR3 DNA: TGTGCCAGCACCCCAGAGGGCTGGGGCACTGAAGCTTTCTTT
D gene: TRBD1; clone size: few; V gene: TRBV15; J gene: TRBJ2-7; CDR3 protein: CATSRDRGLLYEQYF; CDR3 DNA: TGTGCCACCAGCAGGGACAGGGGCCTCCTCTACGAGCAGTACTTC
D gene: TRBD1; clone size: many; V gene: TRBV4-3; J gene: TRBJ2-3; CDR3 protein: CASSQDWTGGTDTQYF; CDR3 DNA: TGCGCCAGCAGCCAAGATTGGACAGGGGGCACAGATACGCAGTATTTT
D gene: TRBD1; clone size: many; V gene: TRBV5-1; J gene: TRBJ2-7; CDR3 protein: CASSLGQGSLYEQYF; CDR3 DNA: TGCGCCAGCAGCCTTGGACAGGGGTCCCTATACGAGCAGTACTTC
D gene: .; clone size: few; V gene: TRBV20-1; J gene: TRBJ2-3; CDR3 protein: CSARDLAGAGADTQYF; CDR3 DNA: TGCAGTGCTAGAGATTTGGCAGGGGCTGGAGCAGATACGCAGTATTTT
D gene: TRBD1; clone size: many; V gene: TRBV14; J gene: TRBJ2-7; CDR3 protein: CASSQSGQGVRYEQYF; CDR3 DNA: TGTGCCAGCAGCCAATCGGGACAGGGGGTCCGGTACGAGCAGTACTTC
D gene: .; clone size: many; V gene: TRBV7-9; J gene: TRBJ2-3; CDR3 protein: CASSQGRADTQYF; CDR3 DNA: TGTGCCAGCAGCCAGGGACGGGCAGATACGCAGTATTTT
D gene: .; clone size: many; V gene: TRBV7-9; J gene: TRBJ1-1; CDR3 protein: CASSGIITEAFF; CDR3 DNA: TGTGCCAGCAGCGGCATAATCACTGAAGCTTTCTTT